This record covers a single TCR beta chain. Its cognate antigen is unknown. A read error may be the cause here, since a much bigger clone is one base away. From the 5' RACE reads, TCRdb called clonotypes with MiXCR, one entry per CDR3 protein. The table lists 1.5 million to 2 million distinct CDR3 sequences, under 35% of them singletons. The data belong to a study of identical twins. Study-wide points: The authors noted that invariant MAIT and iNKT cells could partly confound zero-insertion analyses. There were fewer insertions in abundant cord blood beta clonotypes, but memory repertoires showed no such pattern. Excess twin sharing in beta out-of-frame sequences was weaker.

The germline V gene encodes CDR1 SQVTM and CDR2 ANQGSEA. V was shortened by 3 bases and J by 3 bases, with 12 bases between the two germline ends. CDR3 length: 14 residues. The TCR was taken from a newborn girl in good health. Sequenced material: cord blood. J is TRBJ2-4 and V is TRBV29-1, with D unclear. For the CDR3, the DNA is TGCAGCGTTGACTCGAGGATGGGCAAAAACATTCAGTACTTC. Translation: CSVDSRMGKNIQYF. The variable domain in full, with the rest retrieved from reference TRBV29-1 and TRBJ2-4, is SAVISQKPSRDICQRGTSLTIQCQVDSQVTMMFWYRQQPGQSLTLIATANQGSEATYESGFVIDKFPISRPNLTFSTLTVSNMSPEDSSIYLCSVDSRMGKNIQYFGAGTRLSVL.